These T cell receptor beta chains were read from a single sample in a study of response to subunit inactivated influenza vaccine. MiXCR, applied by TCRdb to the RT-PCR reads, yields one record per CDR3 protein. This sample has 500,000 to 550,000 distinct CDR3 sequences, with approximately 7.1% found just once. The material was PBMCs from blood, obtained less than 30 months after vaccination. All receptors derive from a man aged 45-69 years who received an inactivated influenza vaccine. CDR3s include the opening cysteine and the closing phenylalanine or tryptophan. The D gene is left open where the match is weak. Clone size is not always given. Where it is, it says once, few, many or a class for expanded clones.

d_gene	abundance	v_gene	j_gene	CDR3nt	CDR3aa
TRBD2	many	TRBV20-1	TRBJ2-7	TGCAGTGCTAGAGCCTTTCCTCGGGGGGTCTACGAGCAGTACTTC	CSARAFPRGVYEQYF
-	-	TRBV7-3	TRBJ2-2	TGTGCCAGCAGCTCCCTCCTCCCCGGGGAGCTGTTTTTT	CASSSLLPGELFF
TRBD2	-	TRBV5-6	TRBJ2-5	TGTGCCAGCAGCCCCACCGTTAGCGGGGGGGCCGTGGAGACCCAGTACTTC	CASSPTVSGGAVETQYF
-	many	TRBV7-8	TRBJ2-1	TGTGCCAGCAGCTTAGGCTTTGATGAGCAGTTCTTC	CASSLGFDEQFF
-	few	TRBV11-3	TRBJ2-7	TGTGCCAGCAGCCGAAGTATTTCCCACGAGCAGTACTTC	CASSRSISHEQYF
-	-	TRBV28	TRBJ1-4	TGTGCCAGCAGCTTAACAGGGTCTTCAATGAATGAAAAACTGTTTTTT	CASSLTGSSMNEKLFF
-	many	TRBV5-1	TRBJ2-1	TGCGCCAGCGGCAGGGGGGGGGACTACAATGAGCAGTTCTTC	CASGRGGDYNEQFF
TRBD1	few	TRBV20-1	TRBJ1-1	TGCAGTGCTAGAGGACAGGGTGGGAATACTGAAGCTTTCTTT	CSARGQGGNTEAFF
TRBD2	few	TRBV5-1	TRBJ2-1	TGCGCCAGCAACCTAGCGGGAACGTCCTACAATGAGCAGTTCTTC	CASNLAGTSYNEQFF
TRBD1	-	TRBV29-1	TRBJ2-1	TGCAGCGTTGAAGGGATCCGGGACAGAGAATACAATGAGCAGTTCTTC	CSVEGIRDREYNEQFF
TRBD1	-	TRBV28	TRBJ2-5	TGTGCCAGCAGCACAGGGGGGATTAAAGAGACCCAGTACTTC	CASSTGGIKETQYF
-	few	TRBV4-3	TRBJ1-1	TGCGCCAGCAGCCAAGATCGGAGGGGGAACACTGAAGCTTTCTTT	CASSQDRRGNTEAFF
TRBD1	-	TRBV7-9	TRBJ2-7	TGTGCCAGCAGACTTATATCCGGGACAGGGTCCTACGAGCAGTACTTC	CASRLISGTGSYEQYF
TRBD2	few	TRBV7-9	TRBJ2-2	TGTGCCAGCAGCTTAGCGCGACTAGCGGGCTTCACCGGGGAGCTGTTTTTT	CASSLARLAGFTGELFF
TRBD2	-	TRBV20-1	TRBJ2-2	TGCAGTGCTAGAGATGGCAGATCCGGGGGACTAGCTTCCCCCGGGGAGCTGTTTTTT	CSARDGRSGGLASPGELFF
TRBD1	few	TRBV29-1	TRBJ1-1	TGCAGCGTAGGACAGGGGCCGAACACTGAAGCTTTCTTT	CSVGQGPNTEAFF
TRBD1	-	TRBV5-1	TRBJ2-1	TGCGCCAGCAGCCGAGGGACAGAGCTATCCTACAATGAGCAGTTCTTC	CASSRGTELSYNEQFF
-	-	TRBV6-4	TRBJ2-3	TGTGCCAGCAGTGAAAGTGCCAGCACAGATACGCAGTATTTT	CASSESASTDTQYF
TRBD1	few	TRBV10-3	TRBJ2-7	TGTGCCATCAGAGACCGGGACAGGGGAAACGAGCAGTACTTC	CAIRDRDRGNEQYF
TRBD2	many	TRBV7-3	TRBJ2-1	TGTGCCAGCAGCTTGCTAGCGGGACAGAATGAGCAGTTCTTC	CASSLLAGQNEQFF
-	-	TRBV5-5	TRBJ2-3	TGTGCCAGCAGCTTGCTCTATCGCGGCACAGATACGCAGTATTTT	CASSLLYRGTDTQYF
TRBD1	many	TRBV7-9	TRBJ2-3	TGTGCCAGCAGCCGAGGGACAGGGGCTAGCACAGATACGCAGTATTTT	CASSRGTGASTDTQYF
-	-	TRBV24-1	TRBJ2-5	TGTGCCACCAGTGATTTAGTGGAGAAACAAGAGACCCAGTACTTC	CATSDLVEKQETQYF
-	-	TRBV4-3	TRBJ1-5	TGCGCCAGCAGCCAAGATATGGGGGGAGGGCAGCCCCAGCATTTT	CASSQDMGGGQPQHF
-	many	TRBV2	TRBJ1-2	TGTGCCAGCATTAAGGGGGATTTTGTATGGAACTATGGCTACACCTTC	CASIKGDFVWNYGYTF
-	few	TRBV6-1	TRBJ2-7	TGTGCCAGCAGTGATACTGGACATCTCGGGCTCGAGCAGTACTTC	CASSDTGHLGLEQYF
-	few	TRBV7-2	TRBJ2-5	TGTGCCAGCAGCCTCTCGGGCGGCGGGGTCGGAGAGACCCAGTACTTC	CASSLSGGGVGETQYF
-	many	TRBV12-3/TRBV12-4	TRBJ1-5	TGTGCCAGCAGCTTGGATAATAGCAATCAGCCCCAGCATTTT	CASSLDNSNQPQHF
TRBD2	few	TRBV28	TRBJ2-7	TGTGCCAGCAGTCTAGCGGGAGGGATCAACGAGCAGTACTTC	CASSLAGGINEQYF
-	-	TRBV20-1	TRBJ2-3	TGCAGTGCTAGGGTCAGACTCTACACAGATACGCAGTATTTT	CSARVRLYTDTQYF
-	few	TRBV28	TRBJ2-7	TGTGCCAGCAGTCCTACCTTCAGGTACGAGCAGTACTTC	CASSPTFRYEQYF
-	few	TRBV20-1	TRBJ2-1	TGCAGTGCTAGAGATGGTACTAGCAATGAGCAGTTCTTC	CSARDGTSNEQFF
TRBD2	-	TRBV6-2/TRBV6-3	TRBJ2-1	TGTGCCAGCAGTAATCGGCGACTAGCGGGAGGGAATGAGCAGTTCTTC	CASSNRRLAGGNEQFF
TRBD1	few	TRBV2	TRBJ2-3	TGTGCCAGCAGACCCGGGACAGGGGGTCAAGATACGCAGTATTTT	CASRPGTGGQDTQYF
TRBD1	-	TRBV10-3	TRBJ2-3	TGTGCCATCACTCGGACAGGGCCGGTGGGGGGTACGCAGTATTTT	CAITRTGPVGGTQYF
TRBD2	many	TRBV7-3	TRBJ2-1	TGTGCCAGCAGCTTAAGTCGGTGGCTAGCGGGGGGGCCAGCTAATGAGCAGTTCTTC	CASSLSRWLAGGPANEQFF
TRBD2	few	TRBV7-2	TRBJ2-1	TGTGCCAGCATCCTCTATAGCGGGAGGGCCATAAATGAGCAGTTCTTC	CASILYSGRAINEQFF
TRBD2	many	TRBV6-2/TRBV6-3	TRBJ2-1	TGTGCCAGCAGCCCCTCCGGACTAGCGGACAATGAGCAGTTCTTC	CASSPSGLADNEQFF
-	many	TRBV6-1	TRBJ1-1	TGTGCCAGCACCATCACCTTCCAAGCTTTCTTT	CASTITFQAFF